The clone carrying this T cell receptor (beta chain) was seen a few times. Its target is not known. Primers for the PCR totalled 60 Vbeta and 13 Jbeta. Libraries were prepared by immunoSEQ multiplex PCR; TCRdb keeps only in-frame clonotypes and omits some of them. The table lists some 84,000 clones, roughly 80% of them singletons. At collection, donors were nominally healthy, but unrecorded immune exposures were probable. The sample is drawn from a study of cytomegalovirus exposure and HLA in healthy donors. Broader study findings: Presence/absence analyses took donor sequencing depth as roughly uniform. HLA alleles were associated with roughly 15,000 TCR beta sequences in a later analysis at 0.05 false discovery rate. Sequencing likely caused a cluster of highly shared sequence variants.

The receptor was isolated from a boy aged 5-17 years in good health and CMV-seronegative. The material sequenced was PBMCs.

DNA for the CDR3: TGCGCCAGCAGCCAAAACCCAGGGGGTTCCTCTGGAAACACCATATATTTT. Amino acid sequence: CASSQNPGGSSGNTIYF. This sequence joins TRBV4-1 and TRBJ1-3; 7 positions agree with TRBD1. Unmatched junction bases numbered 7, after V lost 2 bases and J lost 0 bases. The CDR3 extends over 17 amino acids. The V gene's germline CDR1 is MGHRA and CDR2 YSYEKL.